These T cell receptor beta chains were read from a single sample in a study of tumor-infiltrating lymphocytes in oesophageal squamous cell carcinoma. TCRdb passed the PCR reads through MiXCR, listing each CDR3 protein once. The data contain around 6,200 distinct CDR3 sequences, 13% to 15% of them singletons. The sample taken for sequencing was esophageal tumor tissue. The receptors here all came from a male donor with esophageal squamous cell carcinoma. CDR3s leave out the opening cysteine and the closing phenylalanine or tryptophan. The size entry is marked missing in some rows and otherwise reads once, few, many or a size class.

>TRBV5-4|many
ASSRGQGALNTEAF
>TRBV4-2|many
ASSQELAGAAYNEQF
>TRBV5-1|many
ATRTGTNYEQY
>TRBV6-1|many
ASNRQGGQPQH
>TRBV5-4|few
ASSQAVREVETQY
>TRBV20-1|.
SARMDRTNSPLH
>TRBV7-6|large
ASSLYSGSGGYNEQF
>TRBV27|medium-sized
ASSLGVSGTDTQY
>TRBV7-3|.
ASSFSPGQGRASPYGQY
>TRBV6-4|medium-sized
ASSDSSGGGNEQF
>TRBV6-1|many
ASSALAGGPDEQY
>TRBV6-1|medium-sized
ASRIAANNNEQF
>TRBV5-1|many
ASSINRLAVYEQY
>TRBV5-6|.
ASSLVQGTEAF
>TRBV7-6|medium-sized
ASSSGTSANTGELF
>TRBV2|many
ASSGGGGAGETQY
>TRBV6-1|many
ASSSGTQEQY
>TRBV5-5|.
ASSLASGAFYEQY
>TRBV7-6|large
ASSSKIGPSYEQY
>TRBV7-2|medium-sized
ASSLTADRRPQH
>TRBV10-3|many
AISDIGTGASYEQY
>TRBV5-8|.
ASRRRAVSNQPQH
>TRBV2|few
ASRDGTTGITDTQY
>TRBV20-1|few
SASPRGLEQY
>TRBV15|many
ATRAPGIQPGELF
>TRBV6-1|many
ASSRIEGYGYT
>TRBV19|few
ASGTGELF
>TRBV11-2|medium-sized
ASSLSSWVSAF
>TRBV27|many
ASSLGSNQPQH
>TRBV12-3/TRBV12-4|many
ASSLLEGIPYEQY
>TRBV7-3|medium-sized
ASSLELVGEQF
>TRBV28|many
ASSLTGPYGYT
>TRBV11-2|many
ASSGQEPYNEQF
>TRBV27|few
ASSLQPGMNSPLH
>TRBV3-1|.
ASSQSGTAYEQY
>TRBV11-2|many
ASSLEGSSAYEQY
>TRBV2|.
ASRPYRGQILQNIQY
>TRBV19|few
ASRTGRNTEAF
>TRBV7-9|many
ASSLAQQVTGYT
>TRBV7-9|many
ASSHDSYEQY
>TRBV27|many
ASSSWTGAIMNTEAF
>TRBV7-2|medium-sized
ASSLSPGSIYGYT